This T cell receptor (beta chain) was sequenced for a study of cytomegalovirus exposure and HLA in healthy donors (dated 2017 in TCRdb). At the level of the whole study: An earlier analysis of some 620 of the donors reported 276 Gb of sequence data and around 110 million unique TCR beta sequences obtained from about 170 million T cells. About 280 gigabases of sequencing data and approximately 93 million unique TCR sequences were included in an early release covering roughly 600 HLA-typed donors. The genetic ancestry cluster associated with self-reported Caucasian donors included 70% to 85% of the roughly 400 genotyped donors. The study was designed to test whether signatures of past pathogen exposure could be identified by cataloging public T cell receptors. The study used immunosequencing to profile the T cell repertoires of approximately 640 subjects and linked those repertoires to cytomegalovirus serostatus. A separate validation cohort of 100 to 150 different subjects was used in addition to the approximately 700-subject first cohort. To predict cytomegalovirus infection status, the study combined high-throughput TCR immunosequencing, statistical association of individual TCRs with disease status, and machine learning. To study patterns of TCR occurrence, a later analysis re-analyzed previously published TCR beta repertoires from 666 donors and added high-resolution HLA genotyping. In the later analysis, no new phenotypic data were used to find candidate immune exposures; instead, reliance was placed on TCR beta sequences and their occurrence across donors. In an earlier analysis of several hundred of the donors, high-throughput TCR beta sequencing was used to judge whether each TCR beta V gene segment behaved as functional or pseudogenic. Donor age, sex, ethnicity and CMV serostatus were collected together with the repertoire data. Genome-wide SNP genotypes for about 55% of the roughly 670 donors were used in a later genetic analysis, which treated that subset as a discovery cohort. Every discovery cohort repertoire had been produced on one sequencing platform. HLA typing included class I and class II loci at four-digit resolution. Typing coverage varied by locus: about 620-640 donors for A, B, C, DRB1 and DQB1; more than 500 for DQA1; 600 to 610 for DPA1; more than 450 for DPB1. Five DR-DQ haplotypes were handled as single units for association and clustering, since linkage in the cohort was strong. Across 398 genotyped donors of the cohort, an average of roughly 250,000 unique TCR beta nucleotide sequences per donor were sequenced, and roughly 18% of those sequences were non-productive.

Summary of the overall study and its limitations: The earlier analysis of fewer than 750 of the donors excluded fewer than 20 rarely observed V segments, including chromosome 9 orphons, because counts were too low. CMV serostatus was the only immune exposure information available for the cohort. Most TCR sequences were observed very rarely across donors, whereas some public TCRs were present in many individuals. The classifier was reported to diagnose cytomegalovirus status with high specificity and sensitivity in both the original cohort and the validation cohort. Because HLA typing was unavailable for some donors at each locus, only the typed subset was used in association tests. In a later analysis, TCR association rates were found to vary across HLA loci, with the most associated TCRs seen for DRB1 alleles and the fewest for HLA-C alleles. A later analysis associated 15,000 or so TCR beta sequences with specific HLA alleles at a false discovery rate of 0.05. Sequencing depth was assumed to be roughly uniform across donors in the presence/absence analyses, though that assumption may not hold. In a later analysis, HLA-associated TCR beta chains showed more clonal expansion and lower generation probabilities than non-associated chains that were equally common. Correlated functional status among segregating V segments might be attributable to linkage disequilibrium, but an unknown experimental factor could not be ruled out. A later genetic analysis reported fewer N-insertions in productive TCRs among donors in an Asian-associated ancestry cluster than the roughly 700-donor mean. In a later genetic analysis, a missense DCLRE1C variant was associated with V-gene and J-gene trimming of TCR beta chains, and the association was replicated in an independent cohort. A further reported finding was that TCR beta sequences accurately predicted the HLA-A and HLA-B alleles for most subjects in the first cohort. A group of highly shared sequence variants was considered likely to be a technical artifact of the sequencing pipeline. Several of the top co-occurrence clusters appeared to be linked to parvovirus B19, influenza, CMV and Epstein-Barr virus, according to a later analysis. In vitro tests confirmed that three of the cytomegalovirus-associated TCR beta chains recognize cytomegalovirus antigens. It was suggested by the authors that the approach could potentially be generalized to other disease states and immunological phenotypes. This cohort had only TCR beta chains sequenced, and the lack of alpha or paired-chain data limited which features could be detected. Broadly in line with IMGT annotations, most TCR beta V segments showed up in productive rearrangements about 90% or about 30% of the time in an earlier analysis of 450 to 750 of the donors. According to a later analysis, most CMV-associated TCR beta chains appeared to be HLA-restricted, and the HLA associations seemed to be driven largely by CMV exposure. The study gave a list of under 200 TCR beta chains associated with cytomegalovirus. Some IMGT-functional V segments, including TRBV6-2 and TRBV6-3, could not be told apart with the 87-base-pair reads, so those segments were excluded. Assigning TCR associations to individual alleles was difficult when HLA alleles, especially DR and DQ, strongly co-occurred.

As concerns this clone: This receptor's antigen is unknown. Per-base qualities were not stored, and no clone one base away is much larger.

The cohort was made up of several hundred healthy bone marrow donors. At the time of sampling, all cohort members were nominally healthy, though unrecorded immune exposures were likely present. The donor tested CMV seropositive and was one of the 289 seropositive cohort members. Each donor provided a peripheral blood sample, and peripheral blood mononuclear cells were used for TCR beta sequencing. Genomic DNA was extracted from the blood cell samples with the Qiagen DNeasy Blood Extraction Kit. The protocol used for the library was the immunoSEQ multiplex PCR assay. For the multiplex PCR, a mixture combining 60 forward primers for TCR Vbeta segments and 13 reverse primers for TCR Jbeta segments was used. Amplification of the CDR3 region of rearranged TCR beta genes was performed with a multiplex PCR assay on genomic DNA. The Illumina HiSeq System was used to sequence the amplified TCR beta libraries as 87-base-pair reads. Turning to the authors' computational methods: A later analysis tallied roughly 78 million unique TCR beta chains across the 600 to 700 repertoires, and approximately 11 million of those chains were shared by two or more donors. Raw reads were error-corrected and collapsed into unique sequences by a nearest-neighbor algorithm in which closely related sequences were merged to remove PCR and sequencing errors. V, D and J gene segments were assigned by aligning CDR3 sequences to IMGT reference sequences. For a sequence to be retained, at least a six-nucleotide match to both a V gene segment and a J gene segment was required. Rearrangements were classified as productive when the CDR3 lacked stop codons and remained in frame with V and J, and all other rearrangements were classified as non-productive. CDR3 was defined by IMGT convention, running from the second conserved V-encoded cysteine to the conserved J-encoded phenylalanine. The earlier analysis of around 640 of the donors excluded sequences that lacked an unambiguous match to a single V gene segment. An earlier analysis of several hundred of the donors called V segments functional above 56.7% productive rearrangements and segregating when the between-donor standard deviation exceeded 5%. A statistical classification framework was built to diagnose cytomegalovirus status from the catalog of TCR beta chain sequences. In a later analysis, V and J genes were assigned by comparing TCR nucleotide sequences against IMGT/GENE-DB human TR gene sequences. The TCRdist pipeline was used in a later analysis to assign CDR3 sequences and most-parsimonious VDJ recombination scenarios. A later analysis defined each TCR beta chain by its CDR3 amino acid sequence plus V-gene family, and excluded reads lacking a unique V-gene family. To address suspected cross-contamination and a sequencing artifact, a later analysis removed under 600 highly shared, low-generation-probability nucleotide sequences. In a later analysis, a clonal expansion index for each public chain was calculated from normalized within-repertoire ranks of inferred template counts. Generation probabilities in a later analysis came from a VDJ recombination model fitted to out-of-frame rearrangements, and those results were checked against IGoR. A later analysis scored TCR-TCR, TCR-HLA and TCR-CMV co-occurrence with hypergeometric tests, applying a repertoire-size bias correction to TCR pairs. A later analysis estimated false discovery rates by permuting HLA or CMV assignments 20 times. In a later analysis, co-occurring TCRs were grouped using DBSCAN, with TCRdist sequence similarity added in when clustering inside HLA-allele-positive subsets. Repertoires with fewer than 30,000 or more than 120,000 public chains were left out of co-occurrence clustering, as were five repertoires with anomalous nucleotide sharing. TCRdb obtained this table from immuneACCESS and retained in-frame rearrangements with V and J assigned. These tables miss some clones; where compared with another copy, unresolved V genes account for less than half of the shortfall, and the remainder is unexplained. V, J and clone size are those of that table, while D and trimming were read from the DNA. The table for this sample lists under 200,000 clones; 78% of them were counted only once. 5% to 6% of the sample comes from the top ten.

Taken from cysteine to phenylalanine, the CDR3 has 15 residues. Solely the CDR3 DNA is kept, with 45 bases framed from the first base. Sequences MDHEN (CDR1) and SYDVKM (CDR2) are obtained from the germline V gene. Germline trimming amounts to 4 bases on V and 9 bases on J, with 10 as the count of junction bases outside the gene matches. The chain employs TRBV28 and TRBJ2-3; the junction holds 10 bases that match TRBD2. The TCR originated in a woman in her thirties in good health and CMV-seropositive. Source material: PBMCs. The nucleotide sequence reads TGTGCCAGCAGTTGGAGCGGGAGGGCTGGATACACGCAGTATTTT. This sequence encodes CASSWSGRAGYTQYF.